This T cell receptor beta chain derives from a study of shared clonotypes between healthy human individuals. Assay: immunoSEQ multiplex PCR; the TCRdb copy retains only in-frame clones and omits some. The sample lists about 380,000 clones, approximately 96% occurring once. The germline CDR1 and CDR2 sequences are SGHTA and FQGNSA. The CDR3 runs 17 residues. V was clipped by 3 bases and J by 0 bases, with 15 bases between them. The sequenced sample consisted of memory CD8+ T cells sorted from blood. Subset of the sample: CD45RO+ cells pooled with CCR7-negative TemRA cells. This TCR was sampled from a man aged 25-45 years in good health. The J gene is TRBJ2-1, the V gene TRBV7-2; a possible D gene is TRBD2 (6 bases). CDR3 coding DNA: TGTGCCAGCAGCTTGTGGGACTGGCGGATCTCCTACAATGAGCAGTTCTTC. The encoded protein is CASSLWDWRISYNEQFF.